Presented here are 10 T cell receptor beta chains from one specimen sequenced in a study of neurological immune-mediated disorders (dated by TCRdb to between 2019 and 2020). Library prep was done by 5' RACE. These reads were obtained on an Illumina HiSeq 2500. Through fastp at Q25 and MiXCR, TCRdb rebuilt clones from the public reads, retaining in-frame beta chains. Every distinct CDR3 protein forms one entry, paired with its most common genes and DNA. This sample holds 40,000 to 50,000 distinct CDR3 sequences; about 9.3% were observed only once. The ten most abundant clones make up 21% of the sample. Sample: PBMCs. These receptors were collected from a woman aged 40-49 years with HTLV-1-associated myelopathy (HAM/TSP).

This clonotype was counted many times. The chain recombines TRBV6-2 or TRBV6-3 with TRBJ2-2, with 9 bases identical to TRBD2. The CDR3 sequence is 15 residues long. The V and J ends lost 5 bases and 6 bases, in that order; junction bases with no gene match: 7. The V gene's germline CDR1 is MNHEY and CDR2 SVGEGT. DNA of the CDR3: TGTGCCAGCAGTCAATCTAGCGGGGAGGCCGGGGAGCTGTTTTTT. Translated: CASSQSSGEAGELFF.

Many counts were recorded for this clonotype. The CDR3 spells CSVEWGRDTEAFF. DNA of the CDR3: TGCAGCGTTGAATGGGGGAGGGACACTGAAGCTTTCTTT. The chain uses TRBV29-1 and TRBJ1-1; D perhaps matches TRBD1 (5 bases). Trimming took 2 bases from V and 3 from J, leaving 10 bases between them. Germline V gives CDR1 SQVTM, CDR2 ANQGSEA. The CDR3 has 13 amino acids.

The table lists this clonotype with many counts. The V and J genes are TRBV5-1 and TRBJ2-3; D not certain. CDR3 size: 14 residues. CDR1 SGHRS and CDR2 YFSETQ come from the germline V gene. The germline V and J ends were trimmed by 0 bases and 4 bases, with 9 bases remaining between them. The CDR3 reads CASSLERASDTQYF. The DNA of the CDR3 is TGCGCCAGCAGCTTGGAACGGGCTTCAGATACGCAGTATTTT.

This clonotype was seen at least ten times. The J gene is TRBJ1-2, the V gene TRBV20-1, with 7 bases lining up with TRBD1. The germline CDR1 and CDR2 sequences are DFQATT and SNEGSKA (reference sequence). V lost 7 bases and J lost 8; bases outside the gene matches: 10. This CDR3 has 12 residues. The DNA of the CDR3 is TGCAGTGTTCACAGGGGAGCATACGGCTACACCTTC. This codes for CSVHRGAYGYTF.

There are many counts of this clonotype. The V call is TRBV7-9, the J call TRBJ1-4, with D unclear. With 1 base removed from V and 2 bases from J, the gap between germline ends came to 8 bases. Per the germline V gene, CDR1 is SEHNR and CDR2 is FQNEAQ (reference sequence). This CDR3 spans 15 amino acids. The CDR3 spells CASSLEAFTNEKLFF. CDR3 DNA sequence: TGTGCCAGCAGCTTAGAGGCTTTCACTAATGAAAAACTGTTTTTT. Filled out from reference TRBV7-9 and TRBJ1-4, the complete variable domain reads DTGVSQNPRHKITKRGQNVTFRCDPISEHNRLYWYRQTLGQGPEFLTYFQNEAQLEKSRLLSDRFSAERPKGSFSTLEIQRTEQGDSAMYLCASSLEAFTNEKLFFGSGTQLSVL.

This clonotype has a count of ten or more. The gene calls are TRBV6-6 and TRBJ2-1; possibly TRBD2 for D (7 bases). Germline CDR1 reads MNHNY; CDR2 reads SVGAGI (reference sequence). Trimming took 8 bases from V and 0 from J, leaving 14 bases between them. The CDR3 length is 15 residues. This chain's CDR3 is CASHEGGSSYNEQFF. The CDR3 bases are TGTGCCAGCCACGAGGGGGGGAGCTCCTACAATGAGCAGTTCTTC.

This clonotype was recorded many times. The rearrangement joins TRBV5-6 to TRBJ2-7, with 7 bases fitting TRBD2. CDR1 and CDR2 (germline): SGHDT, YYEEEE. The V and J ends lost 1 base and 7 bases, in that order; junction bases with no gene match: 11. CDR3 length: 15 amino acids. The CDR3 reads CASSLLRGVPGEQYF. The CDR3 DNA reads TGTGCCAGCAGCTTGCTTCGGGGGGTACCAGGGGAGCAGTACTTC.

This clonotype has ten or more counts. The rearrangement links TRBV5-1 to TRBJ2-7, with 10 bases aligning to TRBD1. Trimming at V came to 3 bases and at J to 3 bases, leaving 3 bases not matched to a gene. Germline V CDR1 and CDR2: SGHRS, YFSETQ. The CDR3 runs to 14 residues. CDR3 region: CASSSGQGFYEQYF. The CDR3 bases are TGCGCCAGCAGCTCGGGACAGGGGTTCTACGAGCAGTACTTC.

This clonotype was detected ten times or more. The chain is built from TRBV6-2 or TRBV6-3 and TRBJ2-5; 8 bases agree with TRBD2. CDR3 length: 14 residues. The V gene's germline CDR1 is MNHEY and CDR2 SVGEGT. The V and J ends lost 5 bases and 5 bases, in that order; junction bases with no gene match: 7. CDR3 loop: CASSLGGALETQYF. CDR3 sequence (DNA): TGTGCCAGCAGTCTCGGGGGGGCCCTGGAGACCCAGTACTTC.

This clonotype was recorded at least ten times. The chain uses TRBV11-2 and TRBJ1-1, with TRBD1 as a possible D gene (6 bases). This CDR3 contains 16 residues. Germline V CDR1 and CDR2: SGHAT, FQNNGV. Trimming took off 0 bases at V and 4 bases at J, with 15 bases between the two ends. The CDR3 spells CASSLDGERGITEAFF. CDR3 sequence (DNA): TGTGCCAGCAGCTTAGATGGGGAAAGGGGGATCACTGAAGCTTTCTTT.